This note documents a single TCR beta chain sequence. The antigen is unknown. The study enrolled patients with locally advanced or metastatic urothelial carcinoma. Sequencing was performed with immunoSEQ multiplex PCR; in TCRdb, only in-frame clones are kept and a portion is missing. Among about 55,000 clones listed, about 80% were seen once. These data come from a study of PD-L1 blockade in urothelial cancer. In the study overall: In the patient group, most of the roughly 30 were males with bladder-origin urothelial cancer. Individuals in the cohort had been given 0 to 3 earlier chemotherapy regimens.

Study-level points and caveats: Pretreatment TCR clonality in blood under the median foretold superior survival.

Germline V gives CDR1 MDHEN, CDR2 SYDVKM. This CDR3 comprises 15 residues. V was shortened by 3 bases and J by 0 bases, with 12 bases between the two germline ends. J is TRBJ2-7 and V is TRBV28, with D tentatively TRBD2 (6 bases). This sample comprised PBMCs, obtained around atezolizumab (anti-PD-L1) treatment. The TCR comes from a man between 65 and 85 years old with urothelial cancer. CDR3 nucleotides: TGTGCCAGCAGTTTCCTTGGGGGGAGCTCCTACGAGCAGTACTTC. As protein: CASSFLGGSSYEQYF. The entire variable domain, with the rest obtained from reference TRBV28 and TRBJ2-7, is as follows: DVKVTQSSRYLVKRTGEKVFLECVQDMDHENMFWYRQDPGLGLRLIYFSYDVKMKEKGDIPEGYSVSREKKERFSLILESASTNQTSMYLCASSFLGGSSYEQYFGPGTRLTVT.